Below are 4 T cell receptor beta chains sequenced from a single sample in a study of CD8+ T cells in alopecia areata. Following RNA extraction, reverse transcription yielded cDNA that acted as the sequencing template. The assay was immunoSEQ multiplex PCR, and TCRdb's table has in-frame clones only and misses some. The repertoire holds fewer than 200,000 clones, with 59% as singletons. The specimen was CD4+ T cells sorted from blood, collected at week 0. The receptor set was obtained from a human donor with alopecia areata.

V usage is TRBV20-1 and J usage is TRBJ1-1; TRBD1 might be the D (6 bases). There are 11 residues in the CDR3. CDR1 is DFQATT, CDR2 SNEGSKA, per germline (reference sequence). The V end was cut by 7 bases, the J end by 3 bases, with 9 bases between. The CDR3 spells CSGRTDTEAFF. The CDR3 DNA is TGCAGTGGCAGGACAGACACTGAAGCTTTCTTT.

V and J are TRBV19 and TRBJ1-6; D possibly corresponds to TRBD1 (6 bases). V lost 1 base, J lost 7 bases, and 11 bases lay in between. This CDR3 contains 15 residues. Germline V gene lookup returns CDR1 LNHDA and CDR2 SQIVND (reference sequence). The DNA of the CDR3 is TGTGCCAGTAGTATAGTAGAGGGGGAAAATTCACCCCTCCACTTT. This translates into CASSIVEGENSPLHF.

The J gene is TRBJ1-1, the V gene TRBV29-1; D perhaps matches TRBD1 (5 bases). Germline-derived CDR1 and CDR2 are SQVTM and ANQGSEA. The V end was cut by 6 bases, the J end by 6 bases, with 14 bases between. CDR3 size: 12 residues. CDR3 residues: CSVKRTGAEAFF. CDR3 DNA sequence: TGCAGCGTGAAAAGAACAGGAGCTGAAGCTTTCTTT.

The CDR3 DNA is TGTGCCAGCAGCTCCGTTTTTCCGAGGTCAGAGACCCAGTACTTC. It specifies CASSSVFPRSETQYF. This chain connects TRBV7-9 to TRBJ2-5; D is ambiguous. Germline V gene lookup returns CDR1 SEHNR and CDR2 FQNEAQ (reference sequence). V lost 4 bases to trimming and J lost 4 bases, with 16 bases between them. The length of the CDR3 is 15 residues.